This T cell receptor beta chain was captured in a study of T-cell reconstitution after alpha-beta-depleted transplantation in children. Broader study findings: Counts and diversity of T cells one year after transplant came mostly from newly produced T cells.

The TCRbeta library was prepared with unique molecular identifiers. TCRdb itself ran the PCR reads through MiXCR, one entry per CDR3 protein. The sample lists 450,000 to 700,000 distinct CDR3 sequences, approximately 30% occurring once. CDR3 length: 14 residues. V was shortened by 4 bases and J by 0 bases, with 10 bases between the two germline ends. This clonotype was seen more than once but under ten times. The target antigen is unknown. The starting material was PBMCs, obtained before TCRalphabeta/CD19-depleted stem cell transplant. This chain connects TRBV12-3 or TRBV12-4 to TRBJ2-7; D unclear. The sequence came from a boy under two years old with Wiskott-Aldrich syndrome, due to receive a stem cell transplant. The CDR3, as DNA: TGTGCCAGCAGTTCGGCTCACAGCTCCTACGAGCAGTACTTC. Encoded protein: CASSSAHSSYEQYF.